One and the same sample provided the 11 T cell receptor beta chains below, sequenced in a study of blood T cell repertoires in COVID-19 (dated by TCRdb to 2018 to 2021). The library was made by the immunoSEQ multiplex PCR assay. TCRdb retrieved this table from immuneACCESS and kept in-frame rearrangements only. Not all clones are present; in checked studies, unresolved V genes account for under half, and no reason is known for the remainder. The sample data list under 200,000 clones, and 75% to 90% of these were observed just once. Roughly 9.5% of the sample is held by the ten biggest clonotypes. Input material: peripheral blood. These receptors all come from a woman aged 80 or older with active or convalescent COVID-19.

This rearrangement joins TRBV4-3 to TRBJ1-2, with TRBD1 as a possible D gene (6 bases). This CDR3 comprises 16 residues. Germline V gene lookup returns CDR1 LGHNA and CDR2 YSLEER. V lost 1 base and J lost 4, with 16 bases in between. The CDR3 loop reads CASSQGVDRSVYGYTF. Written as DNA, the CDR3 is TGCGCCAGCAGCCAAGGGGTTGACAGGTCCGTCTATGGCTACACCTTC.

This sequence joins TRBV20-1 and TRBJ2-1, with 9 bases aligning to TRBD2. Unmatched junction bases numbered 11, after V lost 3 bases and J lost 8 bases. Germline V gene data show CDR1 as DFQATT and CDR2 as SNEGSKA (reference sequence). This CDR3 is 15 amino acids long. CDR3 in amino acids: CSASRGGGASHEQFF. The CDR3 nucleotides are TGCAGTGCTAGTCGTGGCGGGGGGGCTTCCCATGAGCAGTTCTTC.

The chain couples TRBV11-3 to TRBJ1-2; 8 nucleotides line up with TRBD1. Germline loops: CDR1 SGHNT, CDR2 YENEEA. The length of the CDR3 is 14 residues. With 6 bases clipped from V and 4 bases from J, the junction kept 7 bases outside the gene matches. The CDR3 sequence: CASSRQGSPYGYTF. DNA for the CDR3: TGTGCCAGCAGTCGACAGGGGTCCCCCTATGGCTACACCTTC.

V is TRBV19 and J is TRBJ1-5, with 9 bases identical to TRBD1. The junction had 7 bases not matched to a gene; V was cut back by 2 bases and J by 5 bases. The CDR3 is made up of 16 amino acids. Germline loops: CDR1 LNHDA, CDR2 SQIVND (reference sequence). The CDR3 reads CASSITRDRVDQPQHF. The CDR3 DNA sequence: TGTGCCAGTAGTATAACTCGGGACAGGGTGGATCAGCCCCAGCATTTT. Complete variable domain (other parts from reference TRBV19 and TRBJ1-5): DGGITQSPKYLFRKEGQNVTLSCEQNLNHDAMYWYRQDPGQGLRLIYYSQIVNDFQKGDIAEGYSVSREKKESFPLTVTSAQKNPTAFYLCASSITRDRVDQPQHFGDGTRLSIL.

The rearrangement uses TRBV9 and TRBJ1-2; 7 positions match TRBD1. This CDR3 spans 16 amino acids. Unmatched junction bases numbered 16, after V lost 4 bases and J lost 7 bases. CDR1 and CDR2 from the germline V gene are SGDLS and YYNGEE. In nucleotides, the CDR3 is TGTGCCAGCAGCCCCACAAACCAGGGGGGCCTTGGTGGCTACACCTTC. Amino acids: CASSPTNQGGLGGYTF.

The rearrangement joins TRBV6-5 to TRBJ1-5; 10 bases agree with TRBD1. The CDR3 has 13 amino acids. Germline V lookup: CDR1 MNHEY, CDR2 SVGAGI. V was clipped by 11 bases and J by 6 bases; unmatched bases: 7. This chain's CDR3 is CAGGTGEVQPQHF. DNA of the CDR3: TGTGCCGGAGGGACAGGGGAAGTTCAGCCCCAGCATTTT.

V gene TRBV10-3 combines with J gene TRBJ2-6; 8 positions agree with TRBD2. Germline V gives CDR1 ENHRY, CDR2 SYGVKD. The CDR3 loop spans 15 amino acids. The ends lost 3 bases at V and 2 bases at J; junction bases unmatched: 0. CDR3 amino acids: CAISDGGAGANVLTF. CDR3 in DNA: TGTGCCATCAGTGACGGGGGGGCTGGGGCCAACGTCCTGACTTTC.

This clone was detected once. The rearrangement joins TRBV18 to TRBJ1-6; weak D call: TRBD1 (5 bases). Germline V gives CDR1 KGHSH, CDR2 LQKENI. V shed 2 bases and J shed 8 bases, with 13 bases lying between them. This CDR3 region has 15 residues. The CDR3 loop is CASSPGGEGDSPLHF. CDR3 DNA sequence: TGTGCCAGCTCACCAGGGGGGGAAGGGGATTCACCCCTCCACTTT.

The V and J genes are TRBV5-1 and TRBJ1-1; D gene uncertain. Germline CDR1 reads SGHRS; CDR2 reads YFSETQ. This CDR3 contains 19 residues. V was pared by 0 bases and J by 0 bases, with 21 bases between. CDR3 loop: CASSLDKSPPNKLNTEAFF. The CDR3 bases are TGCGCCAGCAGCTTGGACAAATCACCCCCCAACAAATTGAACACTGAAGCTTTCTTT.

This chain connects TRBV27 to TRBJ2-6; TRBD1 matches at 9 bases. With V trimmed by 0 bases and J by 0 bases, 9 bases remained unmatched. Germline V lookup: CDR1 MNHEY, CDR2 SMNVEV (reference sequence). The CDR3 spans 20 residues. CDR3 in DNA: TGTGCCAGCAGTTTATCCTTTCTCACAGGGGGCAGCTCTGGGGCCAACGTCCTGACTTTC. Protein sequence: CASSLSFLTGGSSGANVLTF. Looking up the rest from reference TRBV27 and TRBJ2-6 gives the full variable domain: EAQVTQNPRYLITVTGKKLTVTCSQNMNHEYMSWYRQDPGLGLRQIYYSMNVEVTDKGDVPEGYKVSRKEKRNFPLILESPSPNQTSLYFCASSLSFLTGGSSGANVLTFGAGSRLTVL.

This rearrangement joins TRBV2 to TRBJ2-4; D remains ambiguous. Germline CDR1 and CDR2: SNHLY and FYNNEI. There are 15 residues in the CDR3. The V and J ends lost 6 bases and 0 bases respectively, with 12 bases between them. The CDR3 reads CASSEHFPAKNIQYF. CDR3 in DNA: TGTGCCAGCAGCGAACACTTCCCAGCCAAAAACATTCAGTACTTC.